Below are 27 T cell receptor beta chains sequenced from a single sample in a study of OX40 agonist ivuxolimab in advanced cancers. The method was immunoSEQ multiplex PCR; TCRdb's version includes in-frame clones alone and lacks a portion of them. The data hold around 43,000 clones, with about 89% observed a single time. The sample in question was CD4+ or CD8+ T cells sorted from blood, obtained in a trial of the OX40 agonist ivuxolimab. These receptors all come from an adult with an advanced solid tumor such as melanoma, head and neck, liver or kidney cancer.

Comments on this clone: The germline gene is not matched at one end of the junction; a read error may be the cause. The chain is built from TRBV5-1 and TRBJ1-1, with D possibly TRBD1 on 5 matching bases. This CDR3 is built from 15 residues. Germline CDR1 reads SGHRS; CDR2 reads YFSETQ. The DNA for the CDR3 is TGCGCCAGCAGTTTGGAAGACAGCAAATGGGGAGAAGCTTTCTTT. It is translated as CASSLEDSKWGEAFF. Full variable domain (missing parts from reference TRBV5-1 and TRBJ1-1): KAGVTQTPRYLIKTRGQQVTLSCSPISGHRSVSWYQQTPGQGLQFLFEYFSETQRNKGNFPGRFSGRQFSNSRSEMNVSTLELGDSALYLCASSLEDSKWGEAFFGQGTRLTVV.

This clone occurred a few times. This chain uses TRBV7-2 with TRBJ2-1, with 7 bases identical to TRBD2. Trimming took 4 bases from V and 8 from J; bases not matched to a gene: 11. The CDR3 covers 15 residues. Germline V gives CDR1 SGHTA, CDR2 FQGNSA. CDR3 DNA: TGTGCCAGCAGCTCCCCGGCCCGGGAGGTCCATGAGCAGTTCTTC. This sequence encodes CASSSPAREVHEQFF.

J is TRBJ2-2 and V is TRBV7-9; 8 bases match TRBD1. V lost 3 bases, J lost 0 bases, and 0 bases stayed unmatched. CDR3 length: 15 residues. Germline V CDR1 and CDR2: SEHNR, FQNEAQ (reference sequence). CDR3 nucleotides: TGTGCCAGCAGCTTGGGACAGGCGAACACCGGGGAGCTGTTTTTT. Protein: CASSLGQANTGELFF.

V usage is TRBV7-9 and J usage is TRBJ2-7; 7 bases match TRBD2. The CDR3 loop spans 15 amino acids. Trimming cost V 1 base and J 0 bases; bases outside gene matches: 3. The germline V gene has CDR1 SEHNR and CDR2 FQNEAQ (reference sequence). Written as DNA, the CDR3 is TGTGCCAGCAGCTTAGTAGGACTAGACTCCTACGAGCAGTACTTC. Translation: CASSLVGLDSYEQYF.

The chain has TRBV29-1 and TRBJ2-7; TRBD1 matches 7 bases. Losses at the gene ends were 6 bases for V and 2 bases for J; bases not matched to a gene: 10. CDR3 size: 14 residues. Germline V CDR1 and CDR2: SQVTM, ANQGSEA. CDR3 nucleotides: TGCAGCGTCGAACTGACAGGGATCCCCTACGAGCAGTACTTC. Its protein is CSVELTGIPYEQYF.

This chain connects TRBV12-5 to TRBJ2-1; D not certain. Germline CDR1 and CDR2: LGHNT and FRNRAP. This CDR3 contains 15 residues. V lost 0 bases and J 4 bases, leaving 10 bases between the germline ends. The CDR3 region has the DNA TGTGCTAGTGGTTTGGTTGCGCAATATTACAATGAGCAGTTCTTC. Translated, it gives CASGLVAQYYNEQFF.

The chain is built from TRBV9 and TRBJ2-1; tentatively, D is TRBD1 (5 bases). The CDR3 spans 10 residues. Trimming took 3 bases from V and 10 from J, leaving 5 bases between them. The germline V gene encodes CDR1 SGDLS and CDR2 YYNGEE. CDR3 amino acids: CASSGTEQFF. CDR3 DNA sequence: TGTGCCAGCAGCGGGACAGAGCAGTTCTTC.

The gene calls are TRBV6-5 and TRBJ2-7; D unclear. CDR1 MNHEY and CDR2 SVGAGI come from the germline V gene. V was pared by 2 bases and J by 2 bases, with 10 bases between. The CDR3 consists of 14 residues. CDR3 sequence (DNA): TGTGCCAGCAGTTACGGATACCCAGCCTACGAGCAGTACTTC. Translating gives CASSYGYPAYEQYF.

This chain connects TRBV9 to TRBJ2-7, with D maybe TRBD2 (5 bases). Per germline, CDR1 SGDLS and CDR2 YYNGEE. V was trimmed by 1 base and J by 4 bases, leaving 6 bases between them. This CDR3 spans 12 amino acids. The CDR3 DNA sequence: TGTGCCAGCAGCGTAACGGGGTACGAGCAGTACTTC. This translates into CASSVTGYEQYF.

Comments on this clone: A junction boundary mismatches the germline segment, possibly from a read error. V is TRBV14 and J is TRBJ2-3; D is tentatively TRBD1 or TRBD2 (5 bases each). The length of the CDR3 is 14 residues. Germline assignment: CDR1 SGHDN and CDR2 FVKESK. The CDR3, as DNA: TGTGCCAGCAGCGAAGAGGGGATCACAGATACGCAGTATTTT. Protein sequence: CASSEEGITDTQYF. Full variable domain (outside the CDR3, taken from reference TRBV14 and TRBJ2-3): EAGVTQFPSHSVIEKGQTVTLRCDPISGHDNLYWYRRVMGKEIKFLLHFVKESKQDESGMPNNRFLAERTGGTYSTLKVQPAELEDSGVYFCASSEEGITDTQYFGPGTRLTVL.

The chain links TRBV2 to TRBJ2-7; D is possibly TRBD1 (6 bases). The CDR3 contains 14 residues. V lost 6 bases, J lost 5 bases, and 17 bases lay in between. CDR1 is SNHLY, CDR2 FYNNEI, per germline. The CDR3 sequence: CASSPTGNRDEQYF. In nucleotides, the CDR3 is TGTGCCAGCAGCCCAACAGGGAACAGGGACGAGCAGTACTTC.

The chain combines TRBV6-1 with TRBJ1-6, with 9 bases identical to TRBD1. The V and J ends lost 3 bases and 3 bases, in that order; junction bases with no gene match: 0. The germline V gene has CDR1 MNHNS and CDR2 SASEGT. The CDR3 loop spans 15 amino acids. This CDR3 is CASSEGQGYNSPLHF. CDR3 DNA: TGTGCCAGCAGTGAGGGACAGGGCTATAATTCACCCCTCCACTTT.

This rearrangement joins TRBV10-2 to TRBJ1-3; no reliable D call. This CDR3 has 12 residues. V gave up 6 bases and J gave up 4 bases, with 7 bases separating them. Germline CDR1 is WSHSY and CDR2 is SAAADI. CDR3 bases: TGCGCCAGCAGGGCCCCAGGAAACACCATATATTTT. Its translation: CASRAPGNTIYF.

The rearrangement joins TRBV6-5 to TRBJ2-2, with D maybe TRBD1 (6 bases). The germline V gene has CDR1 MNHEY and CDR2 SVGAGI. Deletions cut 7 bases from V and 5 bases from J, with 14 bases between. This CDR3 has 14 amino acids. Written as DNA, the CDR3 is TGTGCCAGCACCCCGGATAGGGGGACCGGGGAGCTGTTTTTT. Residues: CASTPDRGTGELFF.

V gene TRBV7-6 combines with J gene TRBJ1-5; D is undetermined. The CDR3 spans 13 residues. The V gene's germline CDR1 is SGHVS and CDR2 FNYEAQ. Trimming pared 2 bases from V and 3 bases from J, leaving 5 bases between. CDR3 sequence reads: CASSLWANQPQHF. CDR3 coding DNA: TGTGCCAGCAGCTTATGGGCCAATCAGCCCCAGCATTTT.

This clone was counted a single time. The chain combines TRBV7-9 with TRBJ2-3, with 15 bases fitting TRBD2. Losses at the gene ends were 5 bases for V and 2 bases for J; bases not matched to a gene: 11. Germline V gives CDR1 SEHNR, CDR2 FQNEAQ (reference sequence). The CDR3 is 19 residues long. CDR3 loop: CASSLGTSGGFGLTDTQYF. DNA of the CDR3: TGTGCCAGCAGCCTCGGGACTAGCGGGGGGTTCGGTCTCACAGATACGCAGTATTTT.

The CDR3 sequence: CASSLEAGDYPRNEQYF. CDR3 coding DNA: TGTGCCAGCAGCTTAGAAGCAGGTGACTACCCACGGAACGAGCAGTACTTC. V usage is TRBV7-2 and J usage is TRBJ2-5, with a weak D call TRBD2 (5 bases). With the DNA end fitting TRBJ2-7 better, the J assignment may be wrong. Germline V lookup: CDR1 SGHTA, CDR2 FQGNSA. The CDR3 runs 17 residues.

In DNA, the CDR3 is TGTGCCACTCAAAACCGGGACACTGAAGCTTTCTTT. This codes for CATQNRDTEAFF. V and J are TRBV10-3 and TRBJ1-1; D is undetermined. CDR3 length: 12 residues. With 10 bases removed from V and 3 bases from J, the gap between germline ends came to 12 bases. The germline gives CDR1 ENHRY, CDR2 SYGVKD.

CDR3 DNA sequence: TGCGCCAGCAGCCAAGATCCCCCTGGGACAGGGGGGGAGACCCAGTACTTC. Protein product: CASSQDPPGTGGETQYF. This sequence joins TRBV4-1 and TRBJ2-5; 11 nucleotides align to TRBD1. The CDR3 runs to 17 residues. CDR1 is MGHRA and CDR2 is YSYEKL in the germline V gene. Germline trimming cut 0 bases from V and 5 bases from J; bases unmatched to any gene: 8.

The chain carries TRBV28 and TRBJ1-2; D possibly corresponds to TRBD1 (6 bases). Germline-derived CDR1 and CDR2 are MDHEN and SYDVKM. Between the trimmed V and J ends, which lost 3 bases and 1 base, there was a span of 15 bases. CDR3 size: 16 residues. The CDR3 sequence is CASSLGGLSVNYGYTF. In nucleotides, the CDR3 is TGTGCCAGCAGTTTGGGGGGGCTTAGCGTTAACTATGGCTACACCTTC.

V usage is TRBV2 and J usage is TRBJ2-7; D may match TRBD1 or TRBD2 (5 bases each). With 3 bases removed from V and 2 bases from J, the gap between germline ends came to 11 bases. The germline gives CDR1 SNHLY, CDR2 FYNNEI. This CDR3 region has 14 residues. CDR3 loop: CASSEGTLTYEQYF. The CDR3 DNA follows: TGTGCCAGCAGTGAGGGGACCCTCACCTACGAGCAGTACTTC.

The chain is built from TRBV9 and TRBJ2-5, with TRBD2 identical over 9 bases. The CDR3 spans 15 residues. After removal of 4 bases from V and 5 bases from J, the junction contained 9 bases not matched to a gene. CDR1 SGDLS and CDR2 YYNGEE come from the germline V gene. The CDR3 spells CASSPRGGGAETQYF. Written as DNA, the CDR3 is TGTGCCAGCAGCCCTCGGGGCGGGGGGGCCGAGACCCAGTACTTC.

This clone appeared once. The CDR3 nucleotides read TGTGCCAGCAGTCCCTCATCCGGGACAAGGACCTACGAGCAGTACTTC. It translates to CASSPSSGTRTYEQYF. This chain joins TRBV27 and TRBJ2-7; D may be TRBD1 (6 bases). Germline V gene lookup returns CDR1 MNHEY and CDR2 SMNVEV (reference sequence). The CDR3 has 16 amino acids. V was shortened by 5 bases and J by 2 bases, with 19 bases between the two germline ends.

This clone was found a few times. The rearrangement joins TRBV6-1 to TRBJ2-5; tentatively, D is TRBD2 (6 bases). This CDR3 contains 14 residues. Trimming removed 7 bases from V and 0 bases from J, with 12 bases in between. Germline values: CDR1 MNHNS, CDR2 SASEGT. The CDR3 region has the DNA TGTGCCAGCACCGAACGGGACTACCAAGAGACCCAGTACTTC. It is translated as CASTERDYQETQYF.

The CDR3 DNA reads TGTGCCAGCTCACCACTCCCCCACGCGTGGCCGCTCGGCTACACCTTC. As protein: CASSPLPHAWPLGYTF. V gene TRBV18 combines with J gene TRBJ1-2; D gene ambiguous. Trimming removed 1 base from V and 8 bases from J, with 20 bases in between. Per the germline V gene, CDR1 is KGHSH and CDR2 is LQKENI. The CDR3 is 16 amino acids.

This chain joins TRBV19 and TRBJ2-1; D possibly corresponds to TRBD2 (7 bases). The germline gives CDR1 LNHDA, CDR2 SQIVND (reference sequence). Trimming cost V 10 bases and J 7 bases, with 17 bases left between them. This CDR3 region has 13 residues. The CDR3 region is CATHVGGLNEQFF. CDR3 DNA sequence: TGTGCCACGCATGTCGGGGGGCTTAATGAGCAGTTCTTC.

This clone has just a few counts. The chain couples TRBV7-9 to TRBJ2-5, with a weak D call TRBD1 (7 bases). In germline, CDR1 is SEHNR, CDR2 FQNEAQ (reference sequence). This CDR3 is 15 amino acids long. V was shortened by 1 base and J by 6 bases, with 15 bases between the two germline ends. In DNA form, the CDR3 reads TGTGCCAGCAGCTTAGAAGGAGGGGGCGGAAAGACCCAGTACTTC. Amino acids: CASSLEGGGGKTQYF.